This TCR beta chain originates from a study of chemoradiotherapy in HPV16-positive cancers. Here immunoSEQ multiplex PCR was the method, and the copy in TCRdb shows in-frame clones only, minus some. The profile shows roughly 2,000 clones, about nine tenths of them singletons. Germline CDR1 MNHEY, CDR2 SMNVEV (reference sequence). With 6 bases clipped from V and 4 bases from J, the junction kept 11 bases outside the gene matches. CDR3 length: 16 residues. The rearrangement joins TRBV27 to TRBJ2-1, with 8 bases that match TRBD2. Sequenced here: tumor tissue, sampled from a patient who underwent chemoradiotherapy. The receptor was isolated from a human donor with HPV-associated anogenital cancer. The CDR3 nucleotides read TGTGCCAGCAGCCGCTCCTTAGCGGGGAATTACAATGAGCAGTTCTTC. It specifies CASSRSLAGNYNEQFF.